A single sample is the source of the 19 T cell receptor beta chains below, sequenced in a study of cytomegalovirus exposure and HLA in healthy donors listed by TCRdb under 2017. Library prep was done by the immunoSEQ multiplex PCR assay. For the multiplex PCR, a mixture combining 60 forward primers for TCR Vbeta segments and 13 reverse primers for TCR Jbeta segments was used. TCRdb holds this immuneACCESS table with in-frame rearrangements only. Some clones are missing; in checked studies, unresolved V genes explain under half, and the rest has no known cause. Across this sample there are tens of thousands of clones, with about 79% seen only once. The ten largest clonotypes hold approximately 7.2% of the sample. Sequencing used PBMCs. The source of these receptors is a middle-aged woman in good health and CMV-seronegative.

This rearrangement joins TRBV9 to TRBJ2-6; 9 bases are a match to TRBD2. V lost 0 bases, J lost 0 bases, and 10 bases stayed unmatched. Germline V gene lookup returns CDR1 SGDLS and CDR2 YYNGEE. There are 20 residues in the CDR3. CDR3 region: CASSVAPYSGSSSGANVLTF. CDR3 DNA sequence: TGTGCCAGCAGCGTAGCGCCATATAGCGGGAGTAGCTCTGGGGCCAACGTCCTGACTTTC.

The chain is built from TRBV30 and TRBJ1-3; D not certain. V lost 5 bases to trimming and J lost 4 bases, with 15 bases between them. Germline CDR1 GTSNPN, CDR2 SVGIG (reference sequence). The CDR3 consists of 14 residues. The DNA for the CDR3 is TGTGCCTGGGGGAGGAGTGCAGTGGGAAACACCATATATTTT. Protein sequence: CAWGRSAVGNTIYF.

J is TRBJ1-1 and V is TRBV7-3; no clear D. Germline V lookup: CDR1 SGHTA, CDR2 FQGTGA. CDR3 length: 13 residues. V lost 2 bases and J 4 bases, leaving 8 bases between the germline ends. In DNA form, the CDR3 reads TGTGCCAGCAGCTTAGCTGAGAGCACTGAAGCTTTCTTT. Protein product: CASSLAESTEAFF.

The chain combines TRBV4-2 with TRBJ2-5; perhaps TRBD1 as D (5 bases). CDR3 length equals 15 residues. Between the trimmed V and J ends, which lost 3 bases and 2 bases, there was a span of 13 bases. CDR1 is LGHNA and CDR2 is YNFKEQ in the germline V gene. The chain's CDR3 is CASSQYLDSQETQYF. The CDR3 DNA follows: TGTGCCAGCAGCCAGTACCTAGACAGTCAAGAGACCCAGTACTTC.

This chain joins TRBV10-3 and TRBJ2-5, with TRBD2 matching over 7 bases. Germline trimming cut 6 bases from V and 2 bases from J; bases unmatched to any gene: 9. Looked up from germline, CDR1 is ENHRY and CDR2 is SYGVKD. The CDR3 totals 15 residues. The CDR3 bases are TGTGCCATCAGCCGAGGAGCGGGGAGGCAAGAGACCCAGTACTTC. Translated: CAISRGAGRQETQYF.

This sequence joins TRBV11-1 and TRBJ2-7; D might be TRBD1 (5 bases). CDR3 length: 12 residues. CDR1 and CDR2 from the germline V gene are SGHAT and FQDESV (reference sequence). Trimming stripped 4 bases from V and 7 bases from J, with 11 bases between. CDR3 DNA sequence: TGTGCCAGCAGCTATCAGGGTAATGAGCAGTACTTC. Protein: CASSYQGNEQYF.

In this sample, this clone turned up once. J is TRBJ2-7 and V is TRBV19; TRBD2 matches at 7 bases. Germline V gene lookup returns CDR1 LNHDA and CDR2 SQIVND (reference sequence). CDR3 size: 15 residues. The J segment lost 5 bases and the V segment lost 2 bases, leaving 9 bases of the junction unmatched. This CDR3 is CASSIPGLTGDEQYF. CDR3 DNA: TGTGCCAGTAGTATACCGGGACTAACGGGCGACGAGCAGTACTTC.

The chain has TRBV2 and TRBJ2-2; the D gene is possibly TRBD1 (6 bases). The CDR3 has 14 amino acids. The ends were cut back, 10 bases at V and 3 bases at J, with 15 bases in the middle. CDR1 SNHLY and CDR2 FYNNEI come from the germline V gene. The CDR3 reads CATGRQGYTGELFF. The CDR3 DNA reads as TGTGCCACCGGACGGCAGGGGTACACCGGGGAGCTGTTTTTT.

As concerns this clone: At one boundary the junction diverges from the germline segment, which might be a read error. The chain combines TRBV19 with TRBJ2-6; TRBD1 aligns across 7 bases. CDR3 length equals 13 residues. Germline CDR1 and CDR2: LNHDA and SQIVND (reference sequence). Here the CDR3 DNA reads TGTGCCAGTAATTATCCAGGGGGCAACGTCCTGACTTTC. It yields the protein CASNYPGGNVLTF.

This clone was observed a handful of times. The gene calls are TRBV11-2 and TRBJ2-7, with TRBD1 identical over 8 bases. Germline-derived CDR1 and CDR2 are SGHAT and FQNNGV. This CDR3 region has 14 residues. V shed 5 bases, J shed 4 bases, and the junction held 7 bases outside the gene matches. CDR3 nucleotide sequence: TGTGCCAGCAGCGCAGGACAGGGTTGGTACGAGCAGTACTTC. Translation gives CASSAGQGWYEQYF.

The J gene is TRBJ2-1, the V gene TRBV2, with a weak D call TRBD1 (6 bases). With 5 bases removed from V and 7 bases from J, the gap between germline ends came to 24 bases. In germline, CDR1 is SNHLY, CDR2 FYNNEI. The length of the CDR3 is 17 residues. In nucleotides, the CDR3 is TGTGCCAGCAGTCCTTTCCAACAGGGAAGGTGGGGTAATGAGCAGTTCTTC. Translated, it gives CASSPFQQGRWGNEQFF. The full variable domain, in which reference TRBV2 and TRBJ2-1 provide the parts outside the CDR3, is EPEVTQTPSHQVTQMGQEVILRCVPISNHLYFYWYRQILGQKVEFLVSFYNNEISEKSEIFDDQFSVERPDGSNFTLKIRSTKLEDSAMYFCASSPFQQGRWGNEQFFGPGTRLTVL.

The V call is TRBV7-3, the J call TRBJ2-3; unclear D gene. CDR3 size: 12 residues. Germline assignment: CDR1 SGHTA and CDR2 FQGTGA. Trimming removed 6 bases at V and 1 base at J, with 5 bases between. This chain's CDR3 is CASRSGTDTQYF. DNA for the CDR3: TGTGCCAGCAGGAGCGGCACAGATACGCAGTATTTT.

This clone appeared a few times. The genes are TRBV5-1 and TRBJ2-7; D is unclear. The CDR3 has 13 amino acids. CDR1 and CDR2 (germline): SGHRS, YFSETQ. Trimming took 4 bases from V and 5 from J, leaving 13 bases between them. CDR3 region: CASSTVPSDEQYF. CDR3 bases: TGCGCCAGCAGCACAGTCCCCTCGGACGAGCAGTACTTC.

The rearrangement joins TRBV7-9 to TRBJ1-1; possible D gene TRBD1, 6 bases. This CDR3 is 15 amino acids long. V was pared by 5 bases and J by 1 base, with 14 bases between. Germline V CDR1 and CDR2: SEHNR, FQNEAQ (reference sequence). Here the CDR3 reads CASSRIQGANTEAFF. CDR3 sequence (DNA): TGTGCCAGCAGCCGAATACAGGGTGCGAACACTGAAGCTTTCTTT.

This clone was recorded a few times. The chain carries TRBV10-3 and TRBJ2-7; maybe TRBD1 (6 bases). CDR1 is ENHRY, CDR2 SYGVKD, per germline. The ends were cut back, 2 bases at V and 2 bases at J, with 7 bases in the middle. There are 13 residues in the CDR3. The CDR3 region is CAISEGQPYEQYF. The CDR3 DNA reads as TGTGCCATCAGTGAGGGACAGCCCTACGAGCAGTACTTC.

The chain links TRBV27 to TRBJ2-7, with 8 positions matching TRBD2. CDR3 length equals 15 residues. With 5 bases clipped from V and 1 base from J, the junction kept 7 bases outside the gene matches. Looked up from germline, CDR1 is MNHEY and CDR2 is SMNVEV (reference sequence). The CDR3 bases are TGTGCCAGCAGTCCTATAGCGGGATCTTCCTACGAGCAGTACTTC. It specifies CASSPIAGSSYEQYF.

Regarding this clone: Other DNA sequences within the sample encode an identical CDR3. The rearrangement joins TRBV7-9 to TRBJ2-7; a weak D match, TRBD2 (6 bases). The germline gives CDR1 SEHNR, CDR2 FQNEAQ (reference sequence). Trimming shortened V by 0 bases and J by 6 bases, and 6 bases separated the two germline ends. CDR3 length: 12 amino acids. The CDR3 region has the DNA TGTGCCAGCAGCTTAGCGGGGGGCGAGCAGTACTTC. This translates into CASSLAGGEQYF.

This sequence joins TRBV6-6 and TRBJ2-7, with 9 positions matching TRBD2. Per the germline V gene, CDR1 is MNHNY and CDR2 is SVGAGI (reference sequence). The CDR3 covers 14 residues. Losses at the gene ends were 6 bases for V and 5 bases for J; bases not matched to a gene: 8. Here the CDR3 reads CASSRAGGHNEQYF. The CDR3 region has the DNA TGTGCCAGCAGCCGAGCGGGAGGTCACAACGAGCAGTACTTC.

In this sample, this clone turned up a few times. The genes are TRBV15 and TRBJ1-4; D not resolved. This CDR3 contains 16 residues. V lost 5 bases to trimming and J lost 0 bases, with 13 bases between them. Looked up from germline, CDR1 is LNHNV and CDR2 is YYDKDF (reference sequence). The CDR3 spells CATSPGDYSTNEKLFF. In nucleotides, the CDR3 is TGTGCCACCAGCCCGGGAGACTATTCAACTAATGAAAAACTGTTTTTT.